A single sample gave rise to the 31 T cell receptor beta chains below, sequenced in a study of OX40 agonist ivuxolimab in advanced cancers. The receptor library was made with the immunoSEQ multiplex PCR assay. TCRdb retrieved this table from immuneACCESS and kept in-frame rearrangements only. Not all clones are present; in checked studies, unresolved V genes account for under half, and no reason is known for the remainder. The sample yields 14,000 to 15,000 clones; about four fifths were counted once. In total, the top ten clones hold about 31% of the sample. The sequences come from CD4+ or CD8+ T cells sorted from blood, collected in a trial of the OX40 agonist ivuxolimab. The receptors were gathered from an adult with an advanced solid tumor such as melanoma, head and neck, liver or kidney cancer.

This clone was seen only a few times. This chain links TRBV11-3 with TRBJ2-7, with TRBD2 matching 12 bases. With 5 bases clipped from V and 5 bases from J, the junction kept 7 bases outside the gene matches. The CDR3 length is 15 residues. The germline CDR1 and CDR2 sequences are SGHNT and YENEEA. CDR3 bases: TGTGCCAGCAGCAACAGACTAGCGGGAGACAACGAGCAGTACTTC. It yields the protein CASSNRLAGDNEQYF.

V usage is TRBV6-4 and J usage is TRBJ2-3, with D possibly TRBD2 on 6 matching bases. V lost 4 bases and J lost 3, with 8 bases in between. CDR1 MRHNA and CDR2 SNTAGT come from the germline V gene. The CDR3 extends over 13 amino acids. CDR3 DNA sequence: TGTGCCAGCAGTGTTAGCGGAACAGATACGCAGTATTTT. The encoded protein is CASSVSGTDTQYF.

V is TRBV7-6 and J is TRBJ2-7; 12 nucleotides align to TRBD1. CDR1 and CDR2 from the germline V gene are SGHVS and FNYEAQ. This CDR3 spans 15 amino acids. The ends lost 5 bases at V and 2 bases at J; junction bases unmatched: 4. The CDR3 reads CASSEGTGGPYEQYF. CDR3 bases: TGTGCCAGCAGCGAAGGGACAGGGGGCCCCTACGAGCAGTACTTC.

This chain connects TRBV28 to TRBJ1-4, with 8 bases aligning to TRBD1. V was pared by 8 bases and J by 5 bases, with 22 bases of the junction left unmatched. This CDR3 has 19 residues. CDR1 and CDR2 from the germline V gene are MDHEN and SYDVKM. The CDR3 reads CASEFSGSTGAAMNEKLFF. In DNA form, the CDR3 reads TGTGCCAGCGAGTTTAGCGGGTCGACAGGGGCCGCAATGAATGAAAAACTGTTTTTT.

A note on this clone: Since the CDR3 does not end with the conserved phenylalanine or tryptophan, this likely comes from a read error. Because the CDR3's place on the DNA is in doubt, the DNA is left out and the CDR3 is given as listed by TCRdb. V is TRBV5-1 and J is TRBJ1-1; the table's D call, TRBD1, has no DNA check behind it. The V gene's germline CDR1 is SGHRS and CDR2 YFSETQ. The CDR3 adds up to 16 amino acids, both ends counted. The CDR3 here is CASSRGTGGANTEASL.

The chain couples TRBV2 to TRBJ1-1; D is unresolved. The germline V and J ends were trimmed by 3 bases and 4 bases, with 6 bases remaining between them. Per the germline V gene, CDR1 is SNHLY and CDR2 is FYNNEI. The CDR3 loop spans 12 amino acids. The CDR3 loop reads CASSEGGTEAFF. The CDR3 nucleotides read TGTGCCAGCAGTGAGGGTGGCACTGAAGCTTTCTTT.

The J gene is TRBJ2-3, the V gene TRBV2, with 7 bases matching TRBD2. Germline CDR1 is SNHLY and CDR2 is FYNNEI. The CDR3 length is 16 residues. With 7 bases clipped from V and 2 bases from J, the junction kept 12 bases outside the gene matches. CDR3 sequence reads: CASIRLAGAPTDTQYF. CDR3 sequence (DNA): TGTGCCAGCATACGTTTGGCGGGAGCTCCCACAGATACGCAGTATTTT.

This sequence joins TRBV5-5 and TRBJ2-1; 7 nucleotides agree with TRBD2. The V and J ends lost 1 base and 0 bases, in that order; junction bases with no gene match: 4. Germline assignment: CDR1 SGHKS and CDR2 YYEKEE (reference sequence). This CDR3 has 16 amino acids. The CDR3 sequence is CASSLTSESSYNEQFF. In nucleotides, the CDR3 is TGTGCCAGCAGCTTGACTAGCGAGAGCTCCTACAATGAGCAGTTCTTC.

The chain employs TRBV10-3 and TRBJ2-5, with TRBD1 identical over 8 bases. CDR1 ENHRY and CDR2 SYGVKD come from the germline V gene. With V trimmed by 0 bases and J by 0 bases, 6 bases remained unmatched. The CDR3 runs to 17 residues. This CDR3 is CAISESPPTGDQETQYF. CDR3 nucleotides: TGTGCCATCAGTGAGTCCCCACCGACAGGGGACCAAGAGACCCAGTACTTC.

The V and J genes are TRBV11-2 and TRBJ2-7; perhaps D is TRBD1 or TRBD2 (6 bases each). The CDR3 extends over 17 amino acids. Germline V gene data show CDR1 as SGHAT and CDR2 as FQNNGV. V was trimmed by 2 bases and J by 1 base, leaving 18 bases between them. The CDR3 DNA sequence: TGTGCCAGCAGCTTAAGCAAGGGGGGAGGCGGTTCCTACGAGCAGTACTTC. The encoded protein is CASSLSKGGGGSYEQYF. The whole variable domain, remainder taken from reference TRBV11-2 and TRBJ2-7, is EAGVAQSPRYKIIEKRQSVAFWCNPISGHATLYWYQQILGQGPKLLIQFQNNGVVDDSQLPKDRFSAERLKGVDSTLKIQPAKLEDSAVYLCASSLSKGGGGSYEQYFGPGTRLTVT.

The CDR3 protein is CASSLRTGMDTQYF. The CDR3 region has the DNA TGTGCCAGCAGCTTAAGAACAGGAATGGATACGCAGTATTTT. The chain has TRBV7-6 and TRBJ2-3; D is perhaps TRBD1 (5 bases). Trimming took 2 bases from V and 6 from J, leaving 12 bases between them. This CDR3 has 14 amino acids. CDR1 is SGHVS and CDR2 is FNYEAQ in the germline V gene.

By sample share, this clone is medium-sized. This sequence joins TRBV28 and TRBJ1-2; 10 bases are a match to TRBD1. Trimming took 4 bases from V and 1 from J; bases not matched to a gene: 9. The CDR3 runs 17 residues. Germline CDR1 reads MDHEN; CDR2 reads SYDVKM. The CDR3 loop reads CASSSSGTGEYNYGYTF. The DNA for the CDR3 is TGTGCCAGCAGTTCCTCCGGGACAGGGGAATATAACTATGGCTACACCTTC.

Turning to this clone: Compared with germline, one end of the junction differs, possibly owing to a read error. V and J are TRBV29-1 and TRBJ2-1; 9 nucleotides agree with TRBD1. The CDR3 totals 14 residues. Germline CDR1 is SQVTM and CDR2 is ANQGSEA. The CDR3 DNA follows: TGCAGCGGTGAACAGGGGGCTCCCGAGAATGAGCAGTTCTTC. Protein sequence: CSGEQGAPENEQFF.

The CDR3 nucleotides read TGTGCCAGCAGCTTAGCAGGGGGCGACGAGCAGTACTTC. Its translation: CASSLAGGDEQYF. The chain carries TRBV7-3 and TRBJ2-7; TRBD1 matches at 8 bases. The CDR3 totals 13 residues. The germline V gene encodes CDR1 SGHTA and CDR2 FQGTGA. With V trimmed by 2 bases and J by 5 bases, 2 bases remained unmatched.

The rearrangement links TRBV10-1 to TRBJ2-7; TRBD2 agrees at 7 bases. The V gene's germline CDR1 is WNHNN and CDR2 SYGVQD (reference sequence). The CDR3 is made up of 14 amino acids. V gave up 3 bases and J gave up 5 bases; unmatched junction bases: 7. The CDR3 region has the DNA TGCGCCAGCAGTGACCCTAGCGGCGAGGACGAGCAGTACTTC. This gives the protein CASSDPSGEDEQYF.

This clone was detected only a few times. CDR3 in DNA: TGTGCCAGCAGCTTATCTAGCGGGATCTCCTACGAGCAGTACTTC. Residues: CASSLSSGISYEQYF. V gene TRBV13 combines with J gene TRBJ2-7, with 9 bases lining up with TRBD2. CDR1 is PRHDT and CDR2 is FYEKMQ in the germline V gene (reference sequence). CDR3 length: 15 residues. V lost 2 bases, J lost 0 bases, and 2 bases stayed unmatched.

The chain carries TRBV7-3 and TRBJ1-1; TRBD1 might be the D (6 bases). Germline V lookup: CDR1 SGHTA, CDR2 FQGTGA. The CDR3 length is 16 residues. V dropped 5 bases and J dropped 8 bases, with 24 bases sitting between them. The CDR3 DNA reads TGTGCCAGCAGCCGCGCCCCCCTTTTTGCAGGGGAGGAAGCTTTCTTT. Protein: CASSRAPLFAGEEAFF.

The chain joins TRBV5-1 to TRBJ2-7, with TRBD1 matching 9 bases. Germline values: CDR1 SGHRS, CDR2 YFSETQ. Unmatched junction bases numbered 7, after V lost 5 bases and J lost 4 bases. This CDR3 is 14 amino acids long. The CDR3 DNA reads TGCGCCAGCAGTTACGGACAGGGGTGGTACGAGCAGTACTTC. Its protein product is CASSYGQGWYEQYF.

The chain uses TRBV4-1 and TRBJ2-5; the D gene is possibly TRBD1 (6 bases). This CDR3 comprises 15 residues. The V gene's germline CDR1 is MGHRA and CDR2 YSYEKL. V shed 1 base and J shed 3 bases, with 12 bases lying between them. The CDR3 nucleotides are TGCGCCAGCAGCCAAGGGACTTGGACAGAAGAGACCCAGTACTTC. Encoded protein: CASSQGTWTEETQYF.

The chain carries TRBV6-5 and TRBJ1-1, with D uncertain. Trimming pared 4 bases from V and 1 base from J, leaving 7 bases between. The CDR3 runs to 13 residues. The germline V gene encodes CDR1 MNHEY and CDR2 SVGAGI. DNA of the CDR3: TGTGCCAGCAGTTTGAGGGAGAACACTGAAGCTTTCTTT. The encoded protein is CASSLRENTEAFF.

V gene TRBV2 combines with J gene TRBJ2-7; 9 bases agree with TRBD1. This CDR3 contains 13 residues. The V gene end was trimmed by 6 bases and the J gene end by 3 bases; junction bases not matched to a gene: 3. Germline V gene data show CDR1 as SNHLY and CDR2 as FYNNEI. CDR3: CASRDRGGYEQYF. CDR3 nucleotides: TGTGCCAGCAGAGACAGGGGGGGCTACGAGCAGTACTTC.

The chain couples TRBV4-1 to TRBJ2-5, with 13 bases fitting TRBD2. J was trimmed by 4 bases and V by 5 bases; bases with no gene match: 4. This CDR3 spans 15 amino acids. Germline assignment: CDR1 MGHRA and CDR2 YSYEKL. The CDR3 sequence is CASSSTSGRPETQYF. The CDR3 nucleotides are TGCGCCAGCAGCTCGACTAGCGGGAGGCCAGAGACCCAGTACTTC.

The V gene is TRBV7-6, the J gene TRBJ2-1; D is ambiguous. V gave up 2 bases and J gave up 4 bases, with 18 bases separating them. CDR1 is SGHVS, CDR2 FNYEAQ, per germline. The CDR3 extends over 17 amino acids. In DNA form, the CDR3 reads TGTGCCAGCAGCTTATTAGGTGGGGAAGCCCCTTACAATGAGCAGTTCTTC. This encodes CASSLLGGEAPYNEQFF.

This chain uses TRBV18 with TRBJ2-7; 7 bases are a match to TRBD1. CDR1 and CDR2 (germline): KGHSH, LQKENI. CDR3 length equals 15 residues. V was pared by 1 base and J by 1 base, with 4 bases of the junction left unmatched. CDR3 DNA sequence: TGTGCCAGCTCACCACAGGGACAGAGTTCCTACGAGCAGTACTTC. This encodes CASSPQGQSSYEQYF.

V gene TRBV7-7 combines with J gene TRBJ2-3, with D possibly matching TRBD2 (6 bases). Between the trimmed V and J ends, which lost 10 bases and 4 bases, there was a span of 15 bases. The germline CDR1 and CDR2 sequences are SSHAT and FNYEAQ (reference sequence). The CDR3 covers 13 residues. CDR3 loop: CATGASASDTQYF. The CDR3 DNA sequence: TGTGCCACCGGCGCTAGCGCCTCAGATACGCAGTATTTT.

The chain carries TRBV12-5 and TRBJ2-7; 7 positions agree with TRBD1. The CDR3 runs to 14 residues. The ends lost 6 bases at V and 3 bases at J; junction bases unmatched: 8. Germline values: CDR1 LGHNT, CDR2 FRNRAP. CDR3 DNA sequence: TGTGCTAGTGGGTCCGGGACAGAGATCTACGAGCAGTACTTC. This codes for CASGSGTEIYEQYF.

This clone was detected only once. At one end the junction does not follow the germline gene, possibly because of a read error. J is TRBJ2-1 and V is TRBV7-2; TRBD1 matches 9 bases. The CDR3 has 16 amino acids. CDR1 is SGHTA and CDR2 is FQGNSA in the germline V gene. DNA for the CDR3: TGTGCCTGCAGCTTTGCCGGGACAGGGTTTAGCCATGAGCAGTTCTTC. This codes for CACSFAGTGFSHEQFF.

This clone was counted a single time. The chain employs TRBV2 and TRBJ2-3; D possibly corresponds to TRBD2 (5 bases). V lost 6 bases, J lost 3 bases, and 13 bases lay in between. The CDR3 length is 14 residues. CDR1 and CDR2 (germline): SNHLY, FYNNEI. DNA for the CDR3: TGTGCCAGCAGCATACCTAGCAGAACAGATACGCAGTATTTT. Residues: CASSIPSRTDTQYF.

The chain couples TRBV7-3 to TRBJ2-6, with D uncertain. The CDR3 is made up of 14 amino acids. Trimming shortened V by 3 bases and J by 0 bases, and 3 bases separated the two germline ends. Germline V gene sequence: CDR1 SGHTA, CDR2 FQGTGA. CDR3 in DNA: TGTGCCAGCAGCTTGGGCTCTGGGGCCAACGTCCTGACTTTC. This gives the protein CASSLGSGANVLTF.

This clone is labeled medium-sized (0.01 to 0.1%). The chain has TRBV30 and TRBJ2-1; TRBD2 matches at 7 bases. The CDR3 covers 14 residues. Losses at the gene ends were 0 bases for V and 12 bases for J; bases not matched to a gene: 11. The germline CDR1 and CDR2 sequences are GTSNPN and SVGIG (reference sequence). The CDR3 DNA follows: TGTGCCTGGAGTGTAAACAGGCCGGGCGGGGGGCAGTTCTTC. As protein: CAWSVNRPGGGQFF.

The chain combines TRBV6-5 with TRBJ1-1; D remains ambiguous. Germline-derived CDR1 and CDR2 are MNHEY and SVGAGI. CDR3 length: 15 amino acids. V lost 5 bases and J lost 2, with 15 bases in between. The CDR3 DNA is TGTGCCAGCAGTGGCGATGGGGTACCAAACACTGAAGCTTTCTTT. Translating it yields CASSGDGVPNTEAFF.